The 18 T cell receptor beta chains below come from one sample, sequenced in a study of blood T cell repertoires in COVID-19. Assay used: immunoSEQ multiplex PCR; TCRdb lists only in-frame clones, some missing. The sample contains fewer than 300,000 clones, more than 75% of which appear only once. Material for sequencing was peripheral blood. These receptors were collected from a woman aged 40 to 50 who had recovered from COVID-19.

This clone was found a few times. V gene TRBV7-9 combines with J gene TRBJ1-1; D not certain. There are 12 residues in the CDR3. The germline gives CDR1 SEHNR, CDR2 FQNEAQ (reference sequence). The ends were cut back, 7 bases at V and 8 bases at J, with 14 bases in the middle. This chain's CDR3 is CASTPGRYEAFF. CDR3 sequence (DNA): TGTGCCAGCACCCCGGGGAGGTACGAAGCTTTCTTT. Looking up the rest from reference TRBV7-9 and TRBJ1-1 gives the full variable domain: DTGVSQNPRHKITKRGQNVTFRCDPISEHNRLYWYRQTLGQGPEFLTYFQNEAQLEKSRLLSDRFSAERPKGSFSTLEIQRTEQGDSAMYLCASTPGRYEAFFGQGTRLTVV.

CDR3 sequence (DNA): TGTGCCAGCAGCCAGGGCCACTATGGCTACACCTTC. This translates into CASSQGHYGYTF. This rearrangement joins TRBV7-2 to TRBJ1-2; TRBD1 is a possible D gene (5 bases). This CDR3 has 12 amino acids. CDR1 and CDR2 (germline): SGHTA, FQGNSA. V was trimmed by 5 bases and J by 3 bases, leaving 7 bases between them.

This clone occurred once. This chain joins TRBV7-8 and TRBJ2-7, with D uncertain. Trimming pared 5 bases from V and 4 bases from J, leaving 15 bases between. CDR3 length: 14 amino acids. CDR1 SGHVS and CDR2 FQNEAQ come from the germline V gene. CDR3 DNA sequence: TGTGCCAGCAGCCCCCGAGGCGGCGGATACGAGCAGTACTTC. This sequence encodes CASSPRGGGYEQYF. Drawing the rest from reference TRBV7-8 and TRBJ2-7, the complete variable domain is GAGVSQSPRYKVAKRGQDVALRCDPISGHVSLFWYQQALGQGPEFLTYFQNEAQLDKSGLPSDRFFAERPEGSVSTLKIQRTQQEDSAVYLCASSPRGGGYEQYFGPGTRLTVT.

This chain joins TRBV5-1 and TRBJ2-7; 8 nucleotides align to TRBD2. Germline CDR1 SGHRS, CDR2 YFSETQ. CDR3 length: 14 residues. V lost 5 bases and J lost 1; bases outside the gene matches: 5. The CDR3 nucleotides read TGCGCCAGCAGTGGTAGCGGGAAGTCCTACGAGCAGTACTTC. This sequence encodes CASSGSGKSYEQYF.

This clone was recorded only once. This sequence joins TRBV29-1 and TRBJ2-1; 7 positions match TRBD2. This CDR3 comprises 15 residues. The V segment lost 3 bases and the J segment 3 bases; nucleotides outside the gene matches: 8. Per the germline V gene, CDR1 is SQVTM and CDR2 is ANQGSEA. For the CDR3, the DNA is TGCAGCGTTGATCCCGTCGAGCGGGGCTACAATGAGCAGTTCTTC. This gives the protein CSVDPVERGYNEQFF.

V gene TRBV5-4 combines with J gene TRBJ2-1, with 8 bases aligning to TRBD1. The CDR3 spans 13 residues. Trimming took 4 bases from V and 8 from J; bases not matched to a gene: 5. Germline V gene sequence: CDR1 SGHNT, CDR2 YYREEE (reference sequence). The CDR3 sequence: CASSRTGRYEQFF. The CDR3 DNA reads TGTGCCAGCAGCCGGACAGGGAGGTATGAGCAGTTCTTC.

V and J are TRBV5-5 and TRBJ2-1, with 8 bases that match TRBD1. The V gene's germline CDR1 is SGHKS and CDR2 YYEKEE (reference sequence). This CDR3 has 15 amino acids. V gave up 0 bases and J gave up 7 bases; unmatched junction bases: 6. The CDR3 DNA follows: TGTGCCAGCAGCTTGGAGGCAGGGGGCTGGAATGAGCAGTTCTTC. This encodes CASSLEAGGWNEQFF. Complete variable domain (other parts from reference TRBV5-5 and TRBJ2-1): DAGVTQSPTHLIKTRGQQVTLRCSPISGHKSVSWYQQVLGQGPQFIFQYYEKEERGRGNFPDRFSARQFPNYSSELNVNALLLGDSALYLCASSLEAGGWNEQFFGPGTRLTVL.

This rearrangement joins TRBV3-1 (or the pseudogene TRBV3-2) to TRBJ2-7; a weak D match, TRBD2 (6 bases). This CDR3 region has 15 residues. Trimming shortened V by 6 bases and J by 3 bases, and 18 bases separated the two germline ends. Germline V gene data show CDR1 as LGHDT and CDR2 as YNNKEL (reference sequence). The CDR3 loop reads CASSRREVMDYEQYF. DNA for the CDR3: TGTGCCAGCAGTCGTAGGGAGGTGATGGACTACGAGCAGTACTTC.

V is TRBV9 and J is TRBJ2-3; D is possibly TRBD2 (6 bases). In germline, CDR1 is SGDLS, CDR2 YYNGEE. The CDR3 totals 14 residues. The V gene lost 0 bases and the J gene lost 6 bases, with 11 bases spanning the gap. The CDR3 region has the DNA TGTGCCAGCAGCGTAGGGGGAGGCTGGGATACGCAGTATTTT. It codes for CASSVGGGWDTQYF.

The J gene is TRBJ1-5, the V gene TRBV4-3; D is unresolved. Trimming removed 0 bases from V and 7 bases from J, with 13 bases in between. From germline, CDR1 is LGHNA and CDR2 YSLEER. The CDR3 runs 15 residues. The chain's CDR3 is CASSQDPGGPQPQHF. The CDR3 nucleotides are TGCGCCAGCAGCCAAGACCCGGGAGGACCGCAGCCCCAGCATTTT.

This rearrangement joins TRBV30 to TRBJ2-3, with 7 bases lining up with TRBD1. The germline CDR1 and CDR2 sequences are GTSNPN and SVGIG (reference sequence). After removal of 3 bases from V and 0 bases from J, the junction contained 6 bases not matched to a gene. CDR3 length: 15 residues. This CDR3 reads CAWRKGAESTDTQYF. The DNA of the CDR3 is TGTGCCTGGAGAAAGGGGGCAGAAAGCACAGATACGCAGTATTTT. Combining the CDR3 with reference TRBV30 and TRBJ2-3 gives the whole variable domain SQTIHQWPATLVQPVGSPLSLECTVEGTSNPNLYWYRQAAGRGLQLLFYSVGIGQISSEVPQNLSASRPQDRQFILSSKKLLLSDSGFYLCAWRKGAESTDTQYFGPGTRLTVL.

The rearrangement joins TRBV7-8 to TRBJ2-1, with 11 nucleotides matching TRBD2. The CDR3 runs 17 residues. The V segment lost 5 bases and the J segment 5 bases; nucleotides outside the gene matches: 11. Germline-derived CDR1 and CDR2 are SGHVS and FQNEAQ. The CDR3 is CASSPRTSGLHNNEQFF. The DNA of the CDR3 is TGTGCCAGCAGCCCCCGGACTAGCGGGCTTCATAACAATGAGCAGTTCTTC.

J is TRBJ1-5 and V is TRBV6-6; TRBD1 matches 9 bases. From germline, CDR1 is MNHNY and CDR2 SVGAGI (reference sequence). CDR3 length: 15 amino acids. Trimming removed 6 bases from V and 2 bases from J; junction bases left unmatched: 5. The CDR3 DNA follows: TGTGCCAGCAGCCCCCGGACAGGGGGCAATCAGCCCCAGCATTTT. This encodes CASSPRTGGNQPQHF.

This sequence joins TRBV10-3 and TRBJ2-1, with 8 bases matching TRBD2. CDR1 is ENHRY and CDR2 is SYGVKD in the germline V gene. This CDR3 region has 16 residues. V trimming: 4 bases; J trimming: 2 bases; junction bases outside the gene matches: 7. For the CDR3, the DNA is TGTGCCATCAGTGCGCCGAGCGGGAGTCCCTACAATGAGCAGTTCTTC. Protein: CAISAPSGSPYNEQFF.

This chain uses TRBV10-3 with TRBJ1-1; no reliable D call. The CDR3 totals 12 residues. Trimming took 10 bases from V and 4 from J, leaving 13 bases between them. CDR1 is ENHRY, CDR2 SYGVKD, per germline. The CDR3 spells CATRGRGTEAFF. CDR3 sequence (DNA): TGTGCCACCCGTGGGCGGGGCACTGAAGCTTTCTTT.

This rearrangement joins TRBV24-1 to TRBJ2-3, with D possibly being TRBD2 (6 bases). Germline CDR1 and CDR2: KGHDR and SFDVKD. The ends were cut back, 2 bases at V and 1 base at J, with 6 bases in the middle. The CDR3 is 14 residues long. The CDR3 DNA sequence: TGTGCCACCAGTGATTGGGGGGGCACAGATACGCAGTATTTT. Amino acids: CATSDWGGTDTQYF.

CDR3: CASSQAPGTGQFF. In DNA, the CDR3 is TGTGCCAGCAGCCAAGCTCCCGGGACAGGGCAGTTCTTC. The rearrangement joins TRBV14 to TRBJ2-1; TRBD1 aligns across 8 bases. The CDR3 is 13 amino acids. Looked up from germline, CDR1 is SGHDN and CDR2 is FVKESK. J lost 12 bases, V lost 1 base, and 5 bases had no gene match. Variable domain in full (rest from reference TRBV14 and TRBJ2-1): EAGVTQFPSHSVIEKGQTVTLRCDPISGHDNLYWYRRVMGKEIKFLLHFVKESKQDESGMPNNRFLAERTGGTYSTLKVQPAELEDSGVYFCASSQAPGTGQFFGPGTRLTVL.

This chain links TRBV10-1 with TRBJ2-5, with TRBD2 matching 8 bases. With V trimmed by 10 bases and J by 1 base, 11 bases remained unmatched. The CDR3 contains 15 residues. The germline gives CDR1 WNHNN, CDR2 SYGVQD (reference sequence). The CDR3 reads CATRQRERVQETQYF. The CDR3 coding sequence is TGCGCCACCCGGCAGCGGGAGAGGGTCCAAGAGACCCAGTACTTC.